Below are 22 T cell receptor beta chains sequenced from a single sample in a study of regulatory T cells in long-lasting Graves disease. Investigators prepared the TCR beta libraries by applying iRepertoire HTBI primers and Arm-PCR of CDR3 regions. TCRdb re-called the multiplex PCR reads through MiXCR, storing one row per CDR3 protein. Found here are roughly 450,000 distinct CDR3 sequences, approximately 22% of them singletons; the top ten hold about an eighth. Time point meaning: persistent/refractory GD, antithyroid drugs over 5 years with positive TRAb. PBMCs provided the RNA from which the TCR library was made. Here the sequenced sample was peripheral blood mononuclear cells (PBMCs), taken when the disease was refractory, from a patient treated with antithyroid drugs. These receptors were taken from a female donor with Graves disease.

Worth noting for this clonotype: A read error may explain this, as a much larger clone is one base away. The CDR3 DNA sequence: TGTGCCGCCAGTGACCCTGGGACAATCGAGCAGTACTTC. It is translated as CAASDPGTIEQYF. V usage is TRBV24-1 and J usage is TRBJ2-7, with a tentative D call TRBD1 (6 bases). The CDR3 loop spans 13 amino acids. CDR1 is KGHDR, CDR2 SFDVKD, per germline.

This clonotype was counted ten times or more. The chain uses TRBV28 and TRBJ1-1; D remains unclear. Germline V lookup: CDR1 MDHEN, CDR2 SYDVKM. The CDR3 runs to 12 residues. Deletions cut 6 bases from V and 7 bases from J, with 12 bases between. The DNA for the CDR3 is TGTGCCAGCAGCACGACTCTTGGTGAAGCTTTCTTT. It codes for CASSTTLGEAFF.

The chain is built from TRBV20-1 and TRBJ2-5; D remains unclear. Germline V gives CDR1 DFQATT, CDR2 SNEGSKA (reference sequence). V lost 1 base to trimming and J lost 9 bases, with 12 bases between them. The length of the CDR3 is 12 residues. CDR3 amino acids: CSARGLEKAQYF. In nucleotides, the CDR3 is TGCAGTGCTAGAGGGTTAGAAAAGGCCCAGTACTTC.

The gene calls are TRBV7-2 and TRBJ2-7, with D uncertain. This CDR3 region has 11 residues. Per germline, CDR1 SGHTA and CDR2 FQGNSA. The ends were cut back, 3 bases at V and 12 bases at J, with 12 bases in the middle. The DNA for the CDR3 is TGTGCCAGCAGCTTGGCGGATGAGTGGTACTTC. This encodes CASSLADEWYF.

This clonotype was counted a few times. The chain employs TRBV27 and TRBJ2-7, with 7 bases fitting TRBD1. Germline trimming cut 1 base from V and 1 base from J; bases unmatched to any gene: 4. Germline CDR1 and CDR2: MNHEY and SMNVEV (reference sequence). This CDR3 has 15 amino acids. The CDR3 DNA sequence: TGTGCCAGCAGTTTATACAGGGGTAGGTCCTACGAGCAGTACTTC. Its translation is CASSLYRGRSYEQYF.

Details on this clonotype: A single base separates this from a much larger clone, so it may be a read error. The CDR3 here is CASRTVGSYERYF. The CDR3 DNA follows: TGTGCCAGTAGGACAGTCGGATCTTACGAGCGGTACTTC. This chain links TRBV6-1 with TRBJ2-7; the D gene is possibly TRBD1 (6 bases). The CDR3 sequence is 13 residues long. The germline V gene has CDR1 MNHNS and CDR2 SASEGT.

The J gene is TRBJ2-7, the V gene TRBV2; no firm D call. The ends were cut back, 6 bases at V and 0 bases at J, with 15 bases in the middle. CDR1 is SNHLY, CDR2 FYNNEI, per germline. This CDR3 contains 15 residues. This chain's CDR3 is CASSSDLQVSYEQYF. CDR3 sequence (DNA): TGTGCCAGCAGCTCCGATCTCCAGGTCTCCTACGAGCAGTACTTC. The complete variable domain, with remaining parts taken from reference TRBV2 and TRBJ2-7, reads EPEVTQTPSHQVTQMGQEVILRCVPISNHLYFYWYRQILGQKVEFLVSFYNNEISEKSEIFDDQFSVERPDGSNFTLKIRSTKLEDSAMYFCASSSDLQVSYEQYFGPGTRLTVT.

This clonotype was observed at least ten times. J is TRBJ1-3 and V is TRBV12-3 or TRBV12-4; D uncertain. The CDR3 length is 14 residues. Trimming took off 6 bases at V and 0 bases at J, with 9 bases between the two ends. The CDR3 region is CASRRMNSGNTIYF. Written as DNA, the CDR3 is TGTGCCAGCAGGAGGATGAACTCTGGAAACACCATATATTTT.

This clonotype was seen ten or more times. The chain links TRBV28 to TRBJ1-5; the D gene is possibly TRBD1 (6 bases). CDR3 length equals 17 residues. Germline CDR1 and CDR2: MDHEN and SYDVKM. The V gene lost 5 bases and the J gene lost 2 bases, with 19 bases spanning the gap. The CDR3 here is CASSPFSGAVGNQPQHF. In DNA, the CDR3 is TGTGCCAGCAGTCCTTTCTCAGGGGCGGTAGGCAATCAGCCCCAGCATTTT.

This clonotype appeared a single time. The chain has TRBV6-2 or TRBV6-3 and TRBJ2-7, with D hard to call. The germline CDR1 and CDR2 sequences are MNHEY and SVGEGT. The CDR3 loop spans 12 amino acids. Deletions cut 2 bases from V and 3 bases from J, with 5 bases between. The CDR3 DNA sequence: TGTGCCAGCAGTTACCCTCTCTACGAGCAGTACTTC. Translating it yields CASSYPLYEQYF.

This clonotype has a count of ten or more. The chain is built from TRBV12-3 or TRBV12-4 and TRBJ2-7, with 7 bases fitting TRBD2. CDR3 size: 15 residues. The trim removed 4 bases at V and 6 bases at J, leaving 12 bases unmatched. The CDR3 DNA sequence: TGTGCCAGCAGTTCGGGAGGCCGAAAAATCATCGAGCAGTACTTC. It is translated as CASSSGGRKIIEQYF.

The chain links TRBV13 to TRBJ1-1; D may be TRBD1 (5 bases). This CDR3 region has 16 residues. Germline assignment: CDR1 PRHDT and CDR2 FYEKMQ (reference sequence). Trimming removed 2 bases at V and 0 bases at J, with 13 bases between. CDR3 nucleotide sequence: TGTGCCAGCAGCTTAATTGGTGGCAGGGTGAACACTGAAGCTTTCTTT. Protein: CASSLIGGRVNTEAFF.

This clonotype was detected only a few times. The chain couples TRBV7-9 to TRBJ1-1; TRBD1 matches at 7 bases. Per germline, CDR1 SEHNR and CDR2 FQNEAQ (reference sequence). This CDR3 contains 16 residues. J lost 0 bases, V lost 5 bases, and 9 bases had no gene match. CDR3 protein: CASSESGTDMNTEAFF. The CDR3 DNA sequence: TGTGCCAGCAGCGAAAGCGGGACAGACATGAACACTGAAGCTTTCTTT.

In its sample, this clonotype was seen a few times. V usage is TRBV5-5 and J usage is TRBJ1-1, with no clear D. This CDR3 is 13 amino acids long. Between the trimmed V and J ends, which lost 4 bases and 3 bases, there was a span of 10 bases. Germline V gene sequence: CDR1 SGHKS, CDR2 YYEKEE (reference sequence). CDR3 sequence: CASSMDLDTEAFF. CDR3 nucleotides: TGTGCCAGCAGCATGGACTTAGACACTGAAGCTTTCTTT.

This clonotype showed up just a few times. The chain links TRBV7-2 to TRBJ1-1; D unclear. CDR3 length: 14 residues. V was cut by 5 bases and J by 4 bases, with 14 bases left in between. Germline CDR1 and CDR2: SGHTA and FQGNSA. The CDR3 sequence: CASSARLESTEAFF. The CDR3 bases are TGTGCCAGCAGCGCACGTCTAGAGAGCACTGAAGCTTTCTTT.

This clonotype was detected ten times or more. V and J are TRBV27 and TRBJ1-2, with 8 positions matching TRBD1. The trim removed 2 bases at V and 4 bases at J, leaving 6 bases unmatched. The germline CDR1 and CDR2 sequences are MNHEY and SMNVEV (reference sequence). The length of the CDR3 is 15 residues. The CDR3 spells CASSLRFDRGYGYTF. The CDR3, as DNA: TGTGCCAGCAGTTTACGATTCGACAGGGGCTATGGCTACACCTTC.

This clonotype occurred many times. This sequence joins TRBV28 and TRBJ2-6, with TRBD1 matching 11 bases. CDR1 and CDR2 (germline): MDHEN, SYDVKM. V was pared by 7 bases and J by 3 bases, with 8 bases of the junction left unmatched. This CDR3 is built from 17 residues. For the CDR3, the DNA is TGTGCCAGCAAAGCCGGACAGGGGGCTATTGGGGCCAACGTCCTGACTTTC. It codes for CASKAGQGAIGANVLTF.

This clonotype was detected only a few times. The rearrangement joins TRBV19 to TRBJ1-1; D unresolved. CDR3 length: 16 residues. V was clipped by 2 bases and J by 0 bases, with 13 bases between them. Germline loops: CDR1 LNHDA, CDR2 SQIVND (reference sequence). For the CDR3, the DNA is TGTGCCAGTAGTATATCGGCGACCGGACTGAACACTGAAGCTTTCTTT. Its translation: CASSISATGLNTEAFF.

This clonotype was seen repeatedly, ten times or more. J is TRBJ1-4 and V is TRBV19, with D uncertain. This CDR3 region has 15 residues. V was pared by 1 base and J by 8 bases, with 14 bases between. Germline lookup yields CDR1 LNHDA and CDR2 SQIVND (reference sequence). DNA of the CDR3: TGTGCCAGTAGTATAGGTGGCAGGTTGACGGAAAAACTGTTTTTT. Translated: CASSIGGRLTEKLFF.

The V and J genes are TRBV5-4 and TRBJ2-7; 8 bases match TRBD2. The CDR3 extends over 14 amino acids. J was trimmed by 2 bases and V by 9 bases; bases with no gene match: 10. CDR1 is SGHNT and CDR2 is YYREEE in the germline V gene (reference sequence). The CDR3 here is CATGNIGGAYEQYF. The CDR3 DNA sequence: TGTGCCACCGGGAATATCGGGGGGGCCTACGAGCAGTACTTC. Full variable domain (missing parts from reference TRBV5-4 and TRBJ2-7): ETGVTQSPTHLIKTRGQQVTLRCSSQSGHNTVSWYQQALGQGPQFIFQYYREEENGRGNFPPRFSGLQFPNYSSELNVNALELDDSALYLCATGNIGGAYEQYFGPGTRLTVT.

This clonotype was observed at least ten times. The rearrangement joins TRBV28 to TRBJ1-5, with 7 bases identical to TRBD1. V lost 6 bases and J lost 9; bases outside the gene matches: 11. From germline, CDR1 is MDHEN and CDR2 SYDVKM. This CDR3 has 14 amino acids. CDR3 amino acids: CASRKQGNLGPQHF. The DNA of the CDR3 is TGTGCCAGCAGGAAACAGGGGAACCTTGGGCCCCAGCATTTT.

The V call is TRBV29-1, the J call TRBJ2-1; D might be TRBD1 or TRBD2, each matching 5 bases. Germline CDR1 is SQVTM and CDR2 is ANQGSEA. This CDR3 contains 22 residues. V was cut by 6 bases and J by 3 bases, with 39 bases left in between. The CDR3 DNA reads TGCAGCGTCGATGACGTTAAACAGGTTAAGCCCCCCCGAGGGTACTACTACAATGAGCAGTTCTTC. It codes for CSVDDVKQVKPPRGYYYNEQFF.